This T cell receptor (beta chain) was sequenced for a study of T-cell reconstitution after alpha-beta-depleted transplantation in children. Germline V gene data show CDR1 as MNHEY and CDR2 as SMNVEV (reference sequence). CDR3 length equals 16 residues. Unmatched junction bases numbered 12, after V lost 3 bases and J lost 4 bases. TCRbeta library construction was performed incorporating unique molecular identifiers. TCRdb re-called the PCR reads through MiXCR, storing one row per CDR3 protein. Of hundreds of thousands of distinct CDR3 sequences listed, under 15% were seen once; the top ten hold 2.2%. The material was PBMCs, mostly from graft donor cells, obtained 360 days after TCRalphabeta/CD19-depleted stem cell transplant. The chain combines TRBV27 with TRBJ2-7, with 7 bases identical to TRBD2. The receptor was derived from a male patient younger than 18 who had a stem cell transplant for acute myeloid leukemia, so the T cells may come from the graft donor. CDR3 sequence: CASSFSSAGAYYEQYF. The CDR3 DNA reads TGTGCCAGCAGTTTTTCGTCGGCGGGAGCGTATTACGAGCAGTACTTC.